These 26 T cell receptor beta chains were sequenced from one sample in a study of shared clonotypes between healthy human individuals. TCRdb's table, derived via immunoSEQ multiplex PCR, lists solely in-frame clones and lacks some. Found here are roughly 2,000,000 clones, 93% of them singletons; the top ten hold about 1.7%. Terminally differentiated effector memory CD45RA+ cells were left out of the naive CD8 fraction, which was CD45RO-negative and positively selected for CCR7. Specimen: naive CD8+ T cells from PBMCs. Every receptor here comes from a man between 18 and 35 years old in good health. Some clones in this sample may be carry-over from other donors' samples.

V and J are TRBV7-8 and TRBJ2-3, with TRBD2 as a possible D gene (5 bases). The V end lost 2 bases, the J end lost 0 bases, and 9 bases lay between the germline ends. The V gene's germline CDR1 is SGHVS and CDR2 FQNEAQ. There are 15 residues in the CDR3. The CDR3 spells CASSLPRGSTDTQYF. The CDR3, as DNA: TGTGCCAGCAGCTTACCCCGGGGAAGCACAGATACGCAGTATTTT.

The V and J genes are TRBV7-9 and TRBJ1-2; 12 positions match TRBD1. The CDR3 contains 15 residues. With 5 bases clipped from V and 13 bases from J, the junction kept 14 bases outside the gene matches. Per germline, CDR1 SEHNR and CDR2 FQNEAQ (reference sequence). CDR3 residues: CASSTRDRGPFRTTF. CDR3 sequence (DNA): TGTGCCAGCAGCACCCGGGACAGGGGGCCCTTCAGGACCACCTTC.

This chain joins TRBV5-5 and TRBJ2-7; maybe TRBD1 (6 bases). Trimming cost V 2 bases and J 0 bases, with 12 bases left between them. CDR1 is SGHKS and CDR2 is YYEKEE in the germline V gene (reference sequence). The CDR3 covers 15 residues. CDR3 amino acids: CASSLQGPSSYEQYF. Here the CDR3 DNA reads TGTGCCAGCAGCTTACAGGGTCCCAGCTCCTACGAGCAGTACTTC.

The rearrangement uses TRBV25-1 and TRBJ2-7; D might be TRBD2 (6 bases). CDR3 size: 15 residues. Germline V CDR1 and CDR2: MGHDK, SYGVNS. Trimming shortened V by 4 bases and J by 2 bases, and 15 bases separated the two germline ends. The CDR3 spells CASSVSLGTAYEQYF. Here the CDR3 DNA reads TGTGCCAGCAGTGTCTCGCTCGGGACTGCCTACGAGCAGTACTTC.

This clone is a singleton in its sample. This chain links TRBV19 with TRBJ1-5; D remains unclear. This CDR3 contains 15 residues. V was shortened by 3 bases and J by 0 bases, with 9 bases between the two germline ends. The germline gives CDR1 LNHDA, CDR2 SQIVND (reference sequence). This chain's CDR3 is CASSIEWYSNQPQHF. CDR3 DNA sequence: TGTGCCAGTAGTATTGAGTGGTATAGCAATCAGCCCCAGCATTTT.

The rearrangement uses TRBV9 and TRBJ2-2; 8 bases align to TRBD2. The germline V gene encodes CDR1 SGDLS and CDR2 YYNGEE. This CDR3 contains 15 residues. The ends lost 3 bases at V and 7 bases at J; junction bases unmatched: 8. This CDR3 reads CASSATSGGGGELFF. As DNA, the CDR3 is TGTGCCAGCAGCGCAACTAGCGGAGGTGGCGGGGAGCTGTTTTTT.

V usage is TRBV7-3 and J usage is TRBJ2-5; possibly TRBD1 or TRBD2 for D (5 bases each). Germline assignment: CDR1 SGHTA and CDR2 FQGTGA. The CDR3 consists of 13 residues. Trimming removed 4 bases from V and 9 bases from J, with 15 bases in between. Here the CDR3 reads CASSSSGREAQYF. CDR3 DNA sequence: TGTGCCAGCAGCTCCTCGGGGCGTGAGGCCCAGTACTTC.

CDR3 bases: TGTGCCAGCAGCTTTTCCGACAGAGCCCAAGAGACCCAGTACTTC. It encodes CASSFSDRAQETQYF. The chain recombines TRBV7-9 with TRBJ2-5, with TRBD1 as a possible D gene (5 bases). The V and J ends lost 3 bases and 1 base respectively, with 12 bases between them. CDR1 SEHNR and CDR2 FQNEAQ come from the germline V gene (reference sequence). The CDR3 is 15 amino acids.

This clone has only one observation. V is TRBV7-2 and J is TRBJ1-6, with D unresolved. The V gene lost 0 bases and the J gene lost 10 bases, with 7 bases spanning the gap. CDR3 length: 13 residues. CDR1 and CDR2 from the germline V gene are SGHTA and FQGNSA. CDR3: CASSLAEGSPLHF. The CDR3 nucleotides read TGTGCCAGCAGCTTAGCGGAAGGGTCACCCCTCCACTTT. The whole variable domain, filled in from reference TRBV7-2 and TRBJ1-6, reads GAGVSQSPSNKVTEKGKDVELRCDPISGHTALYWYRQSLGQGLEFLIYFQGNSAPDKSGLPSDRFSAERTGGSVSTLTIQRTQQEDSAVYLCASSLAEGSPLHFGNGTRLTVT.

This chain uses TRBV25-1 with TRBJ1-5, with 8 nucleotides matching TRBD1. Germline V gives CDR1 MGHDK, CDR2 SYGVNS. After removal of 7 bases from V and 3 bases from J, the junction contained 5 bases not matched to a gene. The CDR3 loop spans 14 amino acids. The CDR3 DNA reads TGTGCCAGCACCGGGACAGGATCCAATCAGCCCCAGCATTTT. Residues: CASTGTGSNQPQHF.

The CDR3 here is CASSVGDGVGGSGTYF. The DNA for the CDR3 is TGTGCCAGCAGCGTAGGAGACGGAGTAGGTGGTAGTGGCACGTACTTC. This chain joins TRBV9 and TRBJ2-7, with no clear D. Germline-derived CDR1 and CDR2 are SGDLS and YYNGEE. The ends were cut back, 0 bases at V and 12 bases at J, with 25 bases in the middle. The CDR3 is made up of 16 amino acids. The variable domain in full, completed from reference TRBV9 and TRBJ2-7, reads DSGVTQTPKHLITATGQRVTLRCSPRSGDLSVYWYQQSLDQGLQFLIQYYNGEERAKGNILERFSAQQFPDLHSELNLSSLELGDSALYFCASSVGDGVGGSGTYFGPGTRLTVT.

This chain links TRBV7-9 with TRBJ1-1, with a weak D call TRBD1 (6 bases). V gave up 6 bases and J gave up 2 bases, with 16 bases separating them. This CDR3 contains 15 residues. Germline CDR1 is SEHNR and CDR2 is FQNEAQ (reference sequence). DNA for the CDR3: TGTGCCAGCAGGGAAACCAGGGGCGTAAACACTGAAGCTTTCTTT. Translating it yields CASRETRGVNTEAFF.

This sequence joins TRBV29-1 and TRBJ1-2, with 8 nucleotides matching TRBD1. CDR1 and CDR2 from the germline V gene are SQVTM and ANQGSEA. The CDR3 runs 16 residues. V was pared by 1 base and J by 0 bases, with 7 bases of the junction left unmatched. CDR3: CSVEALTGEANYGYTF. DNA of the CDR3: TGCAGCGTTGAAGCGCTGACAGGGGAAGCTAACTATGGCTACACCTTC.

The chain recombines TRBV10-3 with TRBJ2-3; D may be TRBD2 (5 bases). The CDR3 spans 16 residues. CDR1 and CDR2 from the germline V gene are ENHRY and SYGVKD. Trimming took 2 bases from V and 3 from J, leaving 15 bases between them. As DNA, the CDR3 is TGTGCCATCAGTGAGGGGAACGGGATTCCAACAGATACGCAGTATTTT. Protein product: CAISEGNGIPTDTQYF.

V usage is TRBV6-1 and J usage is TRBJ2-7, with a tentative D call TRBD2 (6 bases). The CDR3 is 15 residues long. V was clipped by 6 bases and J by 2 bases, with 17 bases between them. CDR1 is MNHNS, CDR2 SASEGT, per germline. The CDR3: CASSPGTDFAYEQYF. The CDR3 coding sequence is TGTGCCAGCAGCCCCGGGACTGATTTCGCCTACGAGCAGTACTTC.

This clone was picked up one time. This chain links TRBV7-8 with TRBJ2-7, with D perhaps assigned TRBD1 or TRBD2 (6 bases each). The CDR3 has 16 amino acids. Trimming took 1 base from V and 3 from J, leaving 16 bases between them. The germline CDR1 and CDR2 sequences are SGHVS and FQNEAQ. This CDR3 reads CASSLDRGAKHYEQYF. CDR3 bases: TGTGCCAGCAGCTTAGATAGGGGGGCTAAACACTACGAGCAGTACTTC.

The genes are TRBV11-2 and TRBJ2-7, with TRBD2 identical over 7 bases. Losses at the gene ends were 1 base for V and 11 bases for J; bases not matched to a gene: 17. CDR3 length equals 16 residues. Germline lookup yields CDR1 SGHAT and CDR2 FQNNGV. CDR3 region: CASSLGQGGMKRGEYF. For the CDR3, the DNA is TGTGCCAGCAGCTTAGGACAAGGCGGGATGAAGCGGGGCGAGTACTTC.

The chain couples TRBV27 to TRBJ2-1; TRBD2 agrees at 9 bases. This CDR3 spans 16 amino acids. From germline, CDR1 is MNHEY and CDR2 SMNVEV (reference sequence). The V segment lost 6 bases and the J segment 9 bases; nucleotides outside the gene matches: 15. In nucleotides, the CDR3 is TGTGCCAGCAGCCTTTGGAGGGTAGCGGGAGTTGTTGAGCAGTTCTTC. Translating gives CASSLWRVAGVVEQFF.

This chain links TRBV30 with TRBJ2-7, with 7 bases aligning to TRBD2. This CDR3 contains 15 residues. Germline-derived CDR1 and CDR2 are GTSNPN and SVGIG (reference sequence). J was trimmed by 3 bases and V by 2 bases; bases with no gene match: 10. This CDR3 is CAWSKGTGGFYEQYF. CDR3 coding DNA: TGTGCCTGGAGTAAGGGTACGGGGGGATTCTACGAGCAGTACTTC.

The chain employs TRBV6-1 and TRBJ1-5; no reliable D call. Germline assignment: CDR1 MNHNS and CDR2 SASEGT. V was clipped by 5 bases and J by 0 bases, with 8 bases between them. The CDR3 is made up of 14 amino acids. CDR3 protein: CASSSWNSNQPQHF. The CDR3 nucleotides are TGTGCCAGCAGTTCGTGGAATAGCAATCAGCCCCAGCATTTT.

V gene TRBV19 combines with J gene TRBJ2-1, with unresolved D. The CDR3 runs 12 residues. Germline CDR1 is LNHDA and CDR2 is SQIVND (reference sequence). The V gene lost 3 bases and the J gene lost 7 bases, with 7 bases spanning the gap. CDR3 sequence reads: CASSIVWNEQFF. In DNA, the CDR3 is TGTGCCAGTAGTATTGTCTGGAATGAGCAGTTCTTC.

For this clone: The same CDR3 also results from other DNA sequences found in this sample. CDR3 in DNA: TGCGCCAGCAGCTTGGGGGGGTTGAACGAGCAGTACTTC. It translates to CASSLGGLNEQYF. The rearrangement links TRBV5-1 to TRBJ2-7; D is possibly TRBD1 or TRBD2 (5 bases each). Germline CDR1 is SGHRS and CDR2 is YFSETQ. V lost 0 bases to trimming and J lost 5 bases, with 9 bases between them. The CDR3 extends over 13 amino acids.

This clone appeared once. The chain links TRBV6-4 to TRBJ2-3, with no clear D. The CDR3 consists of 16 residues. CDR1 is MRHNA and CDR2 is SNTAGT in the germline V gene. The germline V and J ends were trimmed by 6 bases and 1 base, with 17 bases remaining between them. The CDR3 spells CASRGLVHLGTDTQYF. CDR3 DNA: TGTGCCAGCAGGGGCCTGGTCCACCTCGGCACAGATACGCAGTATTTT.

This clone was recorded once. The chain recombines TRBV7-8 with TRBJ2-5; the D gene is possibly TRBD1 (6 bases). V lost 1 base and J lost 2, with 11 bases in between. Germline-derived CDR1 and CDR2 are SGHVS and FQNEAQ. CDR3 length: 15 residues. The CDR3 region is CASSLGGLGQETQYF. The DNA of the CDR3 is TGTGCCAGCAGCTTAGGGGGGCTGGGGCAAGAGACCCAGTACTTC.

V is TRBV9 and J is TRBJ1-1, with TRBD1 identical over 12 bases. CDR1 and CDR2 from the germline V gene are SGDLS and YYNGEE. The CDR3 has 19 residues. J was trimmed by 0 bases and V by 4 bases; bases with no gene match: 13. CDR3 sequence reads: CASSPAGWGTGGLNTEAFF. DNA for the CDR3: TGTGCCAGCAGCCCAGCGGGCTGGGGGACAGGGGGCCTGAACACTGAAGCTTTCTTT.

Only one count was recorded for this clone. The chain carries TRBV6-1 and TRBJ2-1, with 11 bases that match TRBD2. CDR1 is MNHNS, CDR2 SASEGT, per germline. V lost 3 bases and J lost 4; bases outside the gene matches: 2. The CDR3 loop spans 15 amino acids. CDR3 DNA: TGTGCCAGCAGTGATAGCGGGAGGGGTTACAATGAGCAGTTCTTC. Amino acid sequence: CASSDSGRGYNEQFF.